Presented here are 19 T cell receptor beta chains from one specimen sequenced in a study of PD-1 blockade in classical Hodgkin lymphoma. Profiled with immunoSEQ multiplex PCR; TCRdb holds only in-frame clones, not every one. Found here are more than 20,000 clones, around 64% of them singletons; the top ten hold around 11%. Brentuximab vedotin exposure varied among the patients, all of whom had relapsed after autologous stem cell transplantation. The sequencing here drew on peripheral blood mononuclear cells (PBMCs), taken before the second cycle of nivolumab. These receptors came from a human donor with classical Hodgkin lymphoma.

V gene TRBV18 combines with J gene TRBJ1-2; D may be TRBD1 (6 bases). This CDR3 has 14 amino acids. With 3 bases removed from V and 1 base from J, the gap between germline ends came to 9 bases. Germline assignment: CDR1 KGHSH and CDR2 LQKENI. The CDR3, as DNA: TGTGCCAGCTCACCCCAGGGGCTTAACTATGGCTACACCTTC. Its protein product is CASSPQGLNYGYTF.

The J gene is TRBJ2-7, the V gene TRBV7-2, with 9 bases identical to TRBD1. J gave up 4 bases and V 2 bases, and 9 bases lay outside the gene matches. The germline V gene has CDR1 SGHTA and CDR2 FQGNSA. The CDR3 spans 16 residues. The chain's CDR3 is CASSLSGTGKSYEQYF. CDR3 nucleotide sequence: TGTGCCAGCAGCTTATCCGGGACAGGGAAGTCATACGAGCAGTACTTC.

V usage is TRBV7-2 and J usage is TRBJ1-5; possibly TRBD1 for D (5 bases). V lost 5 bases, J lost 4 bases, and 21 bases lay in between. CDR3 length equals 17 residues. Germline assignment: CDR1 SGHTA and CDR2 FQGNSA. The CDR3 protein is CASSPTLGALSNQPQHF. DNA of the CDR3: TGTGCCAGCAGCCCGACCCTTGGGGCCCTTTCGAATCAGCCCCAGCATTTT.

This clone was counted once. The chain employs TRBV5-1 and TRBJ1-1; 7 nucleotides line up with TRBD1. Germline V lookup: CDR1 SGHRS, CDR2 YFSETQ. The CDR3 sequence is 16 residues long. The J segment lost 0 bases and the V segment lost 7 bases, leaving 12 bases of the junction unmatched. CDR3 DNA sequence: TGCGCCAGCTCATCGGGACAGACTTTCATGAACACTGAAGCTTTCTTT. The encoded protein is CASSSGQTFMNTEAFF.

The chain links TRBV5-1 to TRBJ1-4; 12 nucleotides agree with TRBD1. V shed 7 bases, J shed 7 bases, and the junction held 8 bases outside the gene matches. This CDR3 region has 15 residues. Germline values: CDR1 SGHRS, CDR2 YFSETQ. The CDR3 is CASPGQGATGEKLFF. In DNA form, the CDR3 reads TGCGCCAGCCCGGGACAGGGGGCGACGGGTGAAAAACTGTTTTTT.

In this sample, this clone turned up many times. The gene calls are TRBV7-3 and TRBJ2-1; the match to TRBD1 covers 7 bases. J was trimmed by 6 bases and V by 2 bases; bases with no gene match: 4. The CDR3 spans 14 residues. Germline values: CDR1 SGHTA, CDR2 FQGTGA. CDR3 in amino acids: CASSLEGAVNEQFF. The CDR3 DNA reads as TGTGCCAGCAGCTTAGAGGGGGCTGTCAATGAGCAGTTCTTC.

The chain carries TRBV18 and TRBJ2-7; possible D gene TRBD2, 6 bases. With 6 bases removed from V and 7 bases from J, the gap between germline ends came to 16 bases. The CDR3 is made up of 13 amino acids. Germline CDR1 is KGHSH and CDR2 is LQKENI. CDR3 sequence (DNA): TGTGCCAGCTCGGGTCTGGGGCGGGGAGAGCAGTACTTC. Amino acid sequence: CASSGLGRGEQYF.

This clone showed up just once. The genes are TRBV19 and TRBJ2-1; D is ambiguous. CDR1 LNHDA and CDR2 SQIVND come from the germline V gene (reference sequence). Trimming took off 8 bases at V and 3 bases at J, with 11 bases between the two ends. The CDR3 is 13 amino acids. The CDR3 region is CASGTEIYNEQFF. The CDR3, as DNA: TGTGCCAGTGGCACGGAGATCTACAATGAGCAGTTCTTC.

This clone occurred once. This chain links TRBV28 with TRBJ2-1; maybe TRBD2 (6 bases). The CDR3 consists of 16 residues. The germline gives CDR1 MDHEN, CDR2 SYDVKM. Trimming left V 4 bases short and J 14 bases short, with 27 bases between. Here the CDR3 DNA reads TGTGCCAGCAGTTACTCCCCCTGGACTACTTGGGGACGAAAGTTCTTC. It is translated as CASSYSPWTTWGRKFF. Full variable domain (rest looked up from reference TRBV28 and TRBJ2-1): DVKVTQSSRYLVKRTGEKVFLECVQDMDHENMFWYRQDPGLGLRLIYFSYDVKMKEKGDIPEGYSVSREKKERFSLILESASTNQTSMYLCASSYSPWTTWGRKFFGPGTRLTVL.

CDR3: CASSIRVGGYAKNIQYF. The CDR3 DNA reads as TGTGCCAGCAGTATCCGGGTCGGGGGATACGCCAAAAACATTCAGTACTTC. The chain joins TRBV28 to TRBJ2-4; TRBD2 might be the D (6 bases). Between the trimmed V and J ends, which lost 5 bases and 1 base, there was a span of 18 bases. Germline CDR1 and CDR2: MDHEN and SYDVKM. There are 17 residues in the CDR3.

The chain is built from TRBV7-2 and TRBJ2-3, with a tentative D call TRBD2 (5 bases). Trimming shortened V by 2 bases and J by 0 bases, and 12 bases separated the two germline ends. Germline CDR1 reads SGHTA; CDR2 reads FQGNSA. This CDR3 is built from 16 residues. CDR3 protein: CASSLRGFSSTDTQYF. CDR3 sequence (DNA): TGTGCCAGCAGCTTACGGGGATTTAGTAGCACAGATACGCAGTATTTT. The full variable domain, in which reference TRBV7-2 and TRBJ2-3 provide the parts outside the CDR3, is GAGVSQSPSNKVTEKGKDVELRCDPISGHTALYWYRQSLGQGLEFLIYFQGNSAPDKSGLPSDRFSAERTGGSVSTLTIQRTQQEDSAVYLCASSLRGFSSTDTQYFGPGTRLTVL.

This clone is classed as medium-sized. This CDR3 reads CASSRQGRTNEKLFF. The CDR3 DNA reads as TGTGCCAGCAGCCGACAGGGTAGGACTAATGAAAAACTGTTTTTT. The chain carries TRBV14 and TRBJ1-4; 7 nucleotides line up with TRBD1. The J segment lost 2 bases and the V segment lost 4 bases, leaving 4 bases of the junction unmatched. Germline V CDR1 and CDR2: SGHDN, FVKESK. This CDR3 spans 15 amino acids.

The chain's CDR3 is CASSPGTGDNQPQHF. The CDR3 coding sequence is TGTGCCAGCTCACCCGGGACAGGGGACAATCAGCCCCAGCATTTT. The chain has TRBV18 and TRBJ1-5; TRBD1 agrees at 10 bases. This CDR3 spans 15 amino acids. Trimming took 3 bases from V and 3 from J; bases not matched to a gene: 2. Germline-derived CDR1 and CDR2 are KGHSH and LQKENI.

The genes are TRBV19 and TRBJ2-1; 8 bases are shared with TRBD1. In germline, CDR1 is LNHDA, CDR2 SQIVND (reference sequence). CDR3 length equals 15 residues. Trimming took 3 bases from V and 4 from J; bases not matched to a gene: 5. The CDR3: CASSMRTGIYNEQFF. CDR3 DNA: TGTGCCAGTAGTATGAGGACAGGGATTTACAATGAGCAGTTCTTC.

The CDR3 protein is CASSRPGRGGIRRDTEAFF. The CDR3 coding sequence is TGTGCCAGCTCACGCCCGGGGAGGGGAGGTATAAGGCGGGACACTGAAGCTTTCTTT. This chain connects TRBV18 to TRBJ1-1; the D gene is possibly TRBD1 (5 bases). CDR3 size: 19 residues. Germline-derived CDR1 and CDR2 are KGHSH and LQKENI. Trimming took off 4 bases at V and 3 bases at J, with 27 bases between the two ends.

The chain is built from TRBV29-1 and TRBJ1-2, with 8 bases matching TRBD1. Germline trimming cut 4 bases from V and 11 bases from J; bases unmatched to any gene: 9. The CDR3 has 12 residues. The germline CDR1 and CDR2 sequences are SQVTM and ANQGSEA. This CDR3 reads CSVGETGVGYTF. In DNA, the CDR3 is TGCAGCGTTGGGGAGACAGGGGTGGGGTACACCTTC.

The CDR3 nucleotides read TGTGCCTGGAGAAGTGCGCCGGGACGGGAAGCCGGGGAGCTGTTTTTT. Translated: CAWRSAPGREAGELFF. This chain links TRBV30 with TRBJ2-2, with D perhaps matching TRBD1 or TRBD2 (5 bases each). This CDR3 is 16 amino acids long. The germline V gene encodes CDR1 GTSNPN and CDR2 SVGIG (reference sequence). V dropped 3 bases and J dropped 6 bases, with 20 bases sitting between them.

The chain couples TRBV30 to TRBJ2-7, with D unclear. Germline V gene lookup returns CDR1 GTSNPN and CDR2 SVGIG (reference sequence). With 2 bases removed from V and 5 bases from J, the gap between germline ends came to 10 bases. The CDR3 length is 12 residues. In nucleotides, the CDR3 is TGTGCCTGGAGTCGCCGCGCCAACGAGCAGTACTTC. This sequence encodes CAWSRRANEQYF.

The chain recombines TRBV28 with TRBJ2-3, with 8 positions matching TRBD2. The CDR3 is made up of 14 amino acids. The trim removed 10 bases at V and 1 base at J, leaving 7 bases unmatched. The germline CDR1 and CDR2 sequences are MDHEN and SYDVKM. The CDR3 loop is CATYTSGRTDTQYF. CDR3 nucleotides: TGTGCCACATACACTAGCGGCCGCACAGATACGCAGTATTTT.